This T cell receptor beta chain stems from a study of blood T cell repertoires in COVID-19. Overall study context: The United States, Italy and Spain were the sources of the acute and convalescent COVID-19 samples.

Original processing methods: Amplified reference gene primers provided the basis for estimating nucleated cell counts. Profiling relied on immunoSEQ multiplex PCR, and the TCRdb table lists in-frame clones only, not all of them. The V and J calls and clone size come from that table; D and trimming were worked out from the DNA. The sample lists roughly 130,000 clones; almost 85% were seen once. CDR1 is LGHNT and CDR2 is FRNRAP in the germline V gene. With V trimmed by 1 base and J by 5 bases, 6 bases remained unmatched. The CDR3 consists of 17 residues. Input material: PBMCs or T cells enriched from blood (not recorded which). V and J are TRBV12-5 and TRBJ1-6, with 9 bases aligning to TRBD1. This sequence was found in a woman between 50 and 59 years old with acute COVID-19. This CDR3 is CASGLATGGANNSPLHF. The CDR3, as DNA: TGTGCTAGTGGTTTGGCAACAGGGGGCGCCAATAATTCACCCCTCCACTTT.